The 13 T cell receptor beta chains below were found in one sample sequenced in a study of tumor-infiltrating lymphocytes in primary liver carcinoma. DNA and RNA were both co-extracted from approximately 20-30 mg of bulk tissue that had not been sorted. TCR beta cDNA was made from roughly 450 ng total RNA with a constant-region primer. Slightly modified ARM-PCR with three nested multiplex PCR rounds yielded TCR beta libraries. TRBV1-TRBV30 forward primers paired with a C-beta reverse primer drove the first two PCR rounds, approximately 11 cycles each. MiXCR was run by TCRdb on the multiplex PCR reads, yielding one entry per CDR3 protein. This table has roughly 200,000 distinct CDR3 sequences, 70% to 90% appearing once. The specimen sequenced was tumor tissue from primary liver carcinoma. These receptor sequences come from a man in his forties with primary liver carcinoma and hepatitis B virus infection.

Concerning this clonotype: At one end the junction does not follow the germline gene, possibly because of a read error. The CDR3: CANSFPRTSGTKDIQYF. The CDR3 DNA reads TGTGCCAACAGCTTTCCCAGGACTAGCGGGACCAAAGACATTCAGTATTTC. This chain links TRBV11-1 with TRBJ2-4; the match to TRBD2 covers 12 bases. The CDR3 length is 17 residues. CDR1 is SGHAT and CDR2 is FQDESV in the germline V gene (reference sequence).

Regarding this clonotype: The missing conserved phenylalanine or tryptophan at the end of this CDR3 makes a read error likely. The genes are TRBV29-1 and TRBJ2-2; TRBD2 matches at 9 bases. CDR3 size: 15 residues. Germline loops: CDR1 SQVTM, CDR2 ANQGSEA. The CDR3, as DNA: TGCAGCGTTAGGACTAGCGCGGCGAACACCAGGGAGCTGTTTCTT. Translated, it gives CSVRTSAANTRELFL.

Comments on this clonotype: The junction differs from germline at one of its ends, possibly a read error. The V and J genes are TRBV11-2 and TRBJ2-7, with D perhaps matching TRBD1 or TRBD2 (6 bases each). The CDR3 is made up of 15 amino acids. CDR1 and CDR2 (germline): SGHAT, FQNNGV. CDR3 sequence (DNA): TGTGCCAGCAGCTTAGGACTAGGACAGTTCTACGAGCAATACTTC. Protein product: CASSLGLGQFYEQYF.

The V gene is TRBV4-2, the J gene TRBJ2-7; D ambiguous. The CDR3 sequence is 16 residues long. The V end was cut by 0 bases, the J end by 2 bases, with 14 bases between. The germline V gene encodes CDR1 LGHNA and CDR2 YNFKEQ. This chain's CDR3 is CASSQETDSKAYEQYF. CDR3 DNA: TGTGCCAGCAGCCAAGAAACGGATTCAAAAGCCTACGAGCAGTACTTC.

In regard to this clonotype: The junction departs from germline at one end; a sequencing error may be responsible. DNA of the CDR3: TGTACCAGCAGCTTAGGGGATATTGCAACTAATGAAAAACTGGTTTTT. Its protein is CTSSLGDIATNEKLVF. The rearrangement links TRBV7-8 to TRBJ1-4, with D possibly TRBD1 on 5 matching bases. Germline V gene lookup returns CDR1 SGHVS and CDR2 FQNEAQ. The CDR3 extends over 16 amino acids.

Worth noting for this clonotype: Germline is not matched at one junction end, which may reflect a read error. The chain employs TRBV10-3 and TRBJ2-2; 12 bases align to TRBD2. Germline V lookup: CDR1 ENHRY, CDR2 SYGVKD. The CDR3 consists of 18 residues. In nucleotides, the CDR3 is TGTGCCATCAGTGACGGGACTAGCGGGTCGGCGAACACCGGGGAGCTGTTCTTT. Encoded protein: CAISDGTSGSANTGELFF.

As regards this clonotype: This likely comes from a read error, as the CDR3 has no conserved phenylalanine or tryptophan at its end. CDR3 nucleotides: TGTGTCAGCACCTCGACTAGCGCGAACACCGGGGAGCTGTTTGTT. Its protein is CVSTSTSANTGELFV. The chain has TRBV5-4 and TRBJ2-2; 8 bases are shared with TRBD2. The CDR3 contains 15 residues. Germline V gives CDR1 SGHNT, CDR2 YYREEE (reference sequence).

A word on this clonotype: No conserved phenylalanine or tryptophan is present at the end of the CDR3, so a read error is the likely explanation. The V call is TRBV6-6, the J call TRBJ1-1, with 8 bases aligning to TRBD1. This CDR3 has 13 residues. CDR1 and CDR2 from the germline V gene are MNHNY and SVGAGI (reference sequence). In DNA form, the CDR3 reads TGTACCAGCAGCACAGGGGGGACTACTGTAGCTTTCATT. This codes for CTSSTGGTTVAFI.

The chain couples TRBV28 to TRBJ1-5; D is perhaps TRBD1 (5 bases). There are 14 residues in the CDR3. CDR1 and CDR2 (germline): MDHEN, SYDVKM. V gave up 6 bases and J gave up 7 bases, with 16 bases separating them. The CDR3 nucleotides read TGTGCCAGCAGGTCGATAGGGGCTCCCCAGCCCCAGCATTTT. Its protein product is CASRSIGAPQPQHF.

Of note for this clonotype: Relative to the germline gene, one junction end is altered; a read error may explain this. This chain's CDR3 is CVSNSSGTRIGELFF. CDR3 DNA: TGTGTCAGCAATTCCTCGGGGACTAGAATCGGGGAGCTGTTTTTT. The genes are TRBV6-1 and TRBJ2-2; 8 positions match TRBD2. CDR3 length equals 15 residues. CDR1 and CDR2 from the germline V gene are MNHNS and SASEGT.

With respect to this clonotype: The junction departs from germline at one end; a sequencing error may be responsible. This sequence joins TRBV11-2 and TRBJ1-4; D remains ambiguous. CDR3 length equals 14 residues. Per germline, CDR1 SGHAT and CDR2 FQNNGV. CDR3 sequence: CASSNPSANEKPFF. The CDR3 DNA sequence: TGTGCCAGCAGCAATCCCTCGGCTAATGAAAAACCGTTTTTT.

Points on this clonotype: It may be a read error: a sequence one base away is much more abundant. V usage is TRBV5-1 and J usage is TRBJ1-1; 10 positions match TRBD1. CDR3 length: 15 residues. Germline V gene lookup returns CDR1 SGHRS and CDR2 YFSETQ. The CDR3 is CASSSHGTGDTETFF. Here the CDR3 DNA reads TGCGCCAGCAGCTCTCACGGGACAGGGGACACTGAAACTTTCTTT.

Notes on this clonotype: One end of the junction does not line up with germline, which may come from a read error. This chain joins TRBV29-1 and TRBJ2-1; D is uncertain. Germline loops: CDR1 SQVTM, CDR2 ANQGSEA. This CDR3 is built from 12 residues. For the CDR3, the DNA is TGCAGCGCTGTTTGGGCTACCAATGACCAGTTCTTC. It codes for CSAVWATNDQFF.